This TCR beta chain was observed in a study of cytomegalovirus exposure and HLA in healthy donors. General study results and limits: The study listed 150 to 200 cytomegalovirus-associated TCR beta chains. Using the classifier, cytomegalovirus status was reportedly diagnosed with high specificity and sensitivity. The study found most TCR sequences rare, yet found some public TCRs in many donors. That first-cohort TCR clusters tended to co-occur in the 90 to 150 validation repertoires was found in a later analysis.

Assay used: immunoSEQ multiplex PCR; TCRdb lists only in-frame clones, some missing. The profile covers tens of thousands of clones, with about 93% appearing a single time and under 4% taken by the ten largest. About this clone itself: Its antigen remains unidentified.

The sample consisted of PBMCs. This clonotype originated in a woman aged 18-35 years in good health and CMV-seropositive.

The CDR3 DNA reads TGTGCCAGCAGATGGACAGGGCCGGGAAACACCATATATTTT. Translated, it gives CASRWTGPGNTIYF. The chain recombines TRBV6-1 with TRBJ1-3, with 8 bases aligning to TRBD1. Germline-derived CDR1 and CDR2 are MNHNS and SASEGT. CDR3 size: 14 residues. With 6 bases clipped from V and 4 bases from J, the junction kept 5 bases outside the gene matches.